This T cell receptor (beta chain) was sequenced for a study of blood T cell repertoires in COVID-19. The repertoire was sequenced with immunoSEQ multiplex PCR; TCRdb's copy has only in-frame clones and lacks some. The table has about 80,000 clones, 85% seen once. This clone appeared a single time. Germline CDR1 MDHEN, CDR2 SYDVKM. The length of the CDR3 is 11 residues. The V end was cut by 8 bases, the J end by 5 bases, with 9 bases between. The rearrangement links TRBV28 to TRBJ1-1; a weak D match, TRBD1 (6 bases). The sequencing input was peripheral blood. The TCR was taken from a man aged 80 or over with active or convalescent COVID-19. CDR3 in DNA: TGTGCCAGCCCTCAGGGGACTGAAGCTTTCTTT. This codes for CASPQGTEAFF.